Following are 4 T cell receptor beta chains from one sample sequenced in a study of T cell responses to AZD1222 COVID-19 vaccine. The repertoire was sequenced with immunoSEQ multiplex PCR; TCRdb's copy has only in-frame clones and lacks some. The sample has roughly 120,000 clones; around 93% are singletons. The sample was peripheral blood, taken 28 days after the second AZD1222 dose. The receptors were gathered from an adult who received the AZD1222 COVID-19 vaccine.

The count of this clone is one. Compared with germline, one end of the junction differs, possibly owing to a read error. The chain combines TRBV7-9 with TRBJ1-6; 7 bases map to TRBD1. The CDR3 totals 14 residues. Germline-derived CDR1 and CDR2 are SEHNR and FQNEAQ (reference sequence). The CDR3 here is CASCFGDSNSPLHF. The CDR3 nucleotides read TGTGCCAGCTGCTTCGGGGACAGTAATTCACCCCTCCACTTT.

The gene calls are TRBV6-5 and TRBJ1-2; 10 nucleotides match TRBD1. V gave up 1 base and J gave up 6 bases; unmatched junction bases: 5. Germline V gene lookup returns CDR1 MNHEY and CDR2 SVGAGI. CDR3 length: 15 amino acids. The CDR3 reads CASSYFRTGGDGYTF. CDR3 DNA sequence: TGTGCCAGCAGTTACTTCCGGACAGGGGGAGATGGCTACACCTTC.

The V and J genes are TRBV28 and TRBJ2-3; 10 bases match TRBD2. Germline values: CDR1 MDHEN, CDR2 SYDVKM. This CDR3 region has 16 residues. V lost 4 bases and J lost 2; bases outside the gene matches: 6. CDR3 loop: CASSSGLAANTDTQYF. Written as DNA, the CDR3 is TGTGCCAGCAGTTCAGGACTAGCGGCCAACACAGATACGCAGTATTTT.

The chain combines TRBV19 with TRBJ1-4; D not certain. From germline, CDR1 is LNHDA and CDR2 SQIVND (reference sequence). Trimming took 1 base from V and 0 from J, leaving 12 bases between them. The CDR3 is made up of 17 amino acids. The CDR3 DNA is TGTGCCAGTAGTATAGTAGTTGAGGGTCCAACTAATGAAAAACTGTTTTTT. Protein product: CASSIVVEGPTNEKLFF.